The T cell receptor (beta chain) under discussion was sequenced for a study of T cell repertoires in cytomegalovirus infection. About the research overall: From public TCR beta signatures came an indication of both CMV infection and matching HLA type.

Only a few counts were recorded for this clonotype. TCRdb itself ran the reads through MiXCR, one entry per CDR3 protein. The table shows about 530,000 distinct CDR3 sequences, with about 26% occurring only once. V shed 5 bases and J shed 6 bases, with 7 bases lying between them. The CDR3 covers 12 residues. Germline CDR1 is KGHSH and CDR2 is LQKENI. The sequencing sample was made of PBMCs. This chain uses TRBV18 with TRBJ2-2; no clear D gene. The clonotype was recovered from a human donor in good health (CMV status not recorded). Some clones in this sample may be carry-over from other donors' samples. The CDR3 DNA reads TGTGCCAGCTCAGGCAAGCCCGGGGAGCTGTTTTTT. Protein product: CASSGKPGELFF.